This T cell receptor beta chain emerged from a study of response to subunit inactivated influenza vaccine. Study observations and caveats: The authors suggested that every seasonal influenza vaccination recruits few new T cells.

For this clonotype: Antigen: not known.

Using its own MiXCR run on the RT-PCR reads, TCRdb lists one record per CDR3 protein. The data hold 540,000 or so distinct CDR3 sequences, with over 10% observed a single time. The CDR3 consists of 13 residues. CDR1 and CDR2 from the germline V gene are MGHDK and SYGVNS. Trimming took 1 base from V and 3 from J, leaving 6 bases between them. Sequencing was performed on PBMCs from blood, taken more than 35 days after vaccination. The clonotype originates from a man aged 50-59 years who received an inactivated influenza vaccine. This rearrangement joins TRBV25-1 to TRBJ1-2; TRBD1 is a possible D gene (5 bases). The CDR3 DNA sequence: TGTGCCAGCAGTGAATCGACAGACTATGGCTACACCTTC. This translates into CASSESTDYGYTF.